What follows describes a single T cell receptor beta chain. The authors carried out high-throughput sequencing of TCR beta. They applied it to CD8+ and CD4+ T cells obtained from blood. It was with random hexamers that roughly 0.5 to 1 ug RNA was reverse transcribed. The TCR beta CDR3 was amplified by immunoSEQ multiplex PCR across 54 Vbeta, 13 Jbeta. Each CDR3 protein gets one entry after TCRdb re-called the immunoSEQ multiplex PCR reads with MiXCR. The sample has approximately 75,000 distinct CDR3 sequences, 95% seen once. The sample originates from a study of CD8 T cells in Susac syndrome. After removal of 1 base from V and 5 bases from J, the junction contained 4 bases not matched to a gene. This CDR3 spans 14 amino acids. Per germline, CDR1 SEHNR and CDR2 FQNEAQ (reference sequence).

The chain has TRBV7-9 and TRBJ1-2; 7 bases map to TRBD1. The source material was CD8+ T cells from PBMCs. The origin of this receptor is a human donor in good health. The CDR3 DNA reads as TGTGCCAGCAGCTTAGTGGGACAGATTTATGGCTACACCTTC. Residues: CASSLVGQIYGYTF.